The sequence of this T cell receptor beta chain was determined in a study of T-cell memory formation after mild COVID-19. In the study overall: TCR clusters were mostly confined to one donor each. Overall study results and limits: Clones shrinking from day 15 to 85 showed even CD4/CD8 mixes; later expanders tilted CD4+. Cross-reactive memory seemingly joined, as some responding clones were found in pre-infection memory. Confirmation of SARS-CoV-2 specificity was lacking for second-wave clones peaking day 37.

Trimming took 4 bases from V and 3 from J; bases not matched to a gene: 3. Germline CDR1 is SGHAT and CDR2 is FQNNGV. There are 13 residues in the CDR3. TCRdb re-derived calls from the 5' RACE reads in MiXCR, one entry per CDR3 protein. The sample records about 400,000 distinct CDR3 sequences, approximately 18% being singletons. This clonotype was counted between two and nine times. What it recognizes is unknown. The TCR sequence derives from a man aged 18 to 29 who had mild COVID-19 (a few samples of this study predate the infection). Cell type and time point are not known. The material sequenced was PBMCs or a T cell subset sorted from them (not recorded which). The chain links TRBV11-2 to TRBJ2-7; 7 bases match TRBD1. The CDR3 DNA is TGTGCCAGCAGCTACGGGGACAGCTACGAGCAGTACTTC. This sequence encodes CASSYGDSYEQYF.